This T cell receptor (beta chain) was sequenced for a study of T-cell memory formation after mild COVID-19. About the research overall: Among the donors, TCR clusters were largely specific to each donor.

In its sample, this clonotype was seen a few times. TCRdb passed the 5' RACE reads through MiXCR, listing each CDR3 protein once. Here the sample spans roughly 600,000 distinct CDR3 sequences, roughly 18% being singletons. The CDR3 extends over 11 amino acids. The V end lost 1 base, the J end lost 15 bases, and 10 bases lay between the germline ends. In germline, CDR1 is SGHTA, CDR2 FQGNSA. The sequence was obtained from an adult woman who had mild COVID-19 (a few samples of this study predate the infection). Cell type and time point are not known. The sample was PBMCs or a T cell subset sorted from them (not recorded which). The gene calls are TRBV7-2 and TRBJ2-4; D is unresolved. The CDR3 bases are TGTGCCAGCAGCTTAGGCGTAAGTCGGTACTTC. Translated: CASSLGVSRYF. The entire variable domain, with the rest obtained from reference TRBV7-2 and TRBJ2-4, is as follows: GAGVSQSPSNKVTEKGKDVELRCDPISGHTALYWYRQSLGQGLEFLIYFQGNSAPDKSGLPSDRFSAERTGGSVSTLTIQRTQQEDSAVYLCASSLGVSRYFGAGTRLSVL.